These T cell receptor beta chains were read from a single sample in a study of beta chain features in type 1 diabetes. Method: immunoSEQ multiplex PCR; TCRdb's copy keeps in-frame clones and lacks some. Altogether about 220,000 clones are present, about a tenth being singletons, with the ten largest covering 1% to 1.5%. The source material was central memory CD4+ T cells from blood. The origin of the receptors is a man younger than 30 in good health. CDR3s leave out the opening cysteine and the closing phenylalanine or tryptophan. A D gene is named only where the DNA matches it firmly.

D gene	V gene	J gene	CDR3 protein
TRBD2	TRBV9	TRBJ2-3	ASSVGGGRGADTQY
TRBD2	TRBV29-1	TRBJ2-3	SVEDRRGLAGGRDTQY
.	TRBV6-5	TRBJ2-1	ASSRRGEQF
.	TRBV6-5	TRBJ1-2	ASSYKGFGYT
.	TRBV7-2	TRBJ2-3	ASSRQGGGTDTQY
TRBD1	TRBV4-3	TRBJ1-1	ASSHLPGQVMNTEAF
.	TRBV10-3	TRBJ2-3	AIRGMRTDTQY
.	TRBV2	TRBJ2-3	ASRSRPITDTQY
TRBD2	TRBV18	TRBJ2-7	ASSPLREAYEQY
TRBD1	TRBV29-1	TRBJ1-1	SAGQGNTEAF
TRBD1	TRBV5-1	TRBJ2-7	ASSLGDRRSGEQY
.	TRBV30	TRBJ2-1	AWSVLSGRRGYNEQF
.	TRBV29-1	TRBJ2-6	SVQGGTGANVLT
TRBD2	TRBV28	TRBJ2-3	ASTSLYRASGRRSTDTQY
TRBD2	TRBV2	TRBJ2-1	ASSAGLAEYNEQF